The 2 T cell receptor beta chains below come from one sample, sequenced in a study of OX40 agonist ivuxolimab in advanced cancers. Assay used: immunoSEQ multiplex PCR; TCRdb lists only in-frame clones, some missing. The table lists 70,000 to 80,000 clones, roughly 80% of them singletons. The sample was CD4+ or CD8+ T cells sorted from blood, taken in a trial of the OX40 agonist ivuxolimab. These receptors were taken from an adult with an advanced solid tumor such as melanoma, head and neck, liver or kidney cancer.

The chain couples TRBV19 to TRBJ1-2; D is unclear. The CDR3 covers 16 residues. V shed 1 base and J shed 3 bases, with 15 bases lying between them. The germline CDR1 and CDR2 sequences are LNHDA and SQIVND (reference sequence). The CDR3 bases are TGTGCCAGTAGTATAGGGGAGAGGGCCGGGGACTATGGCTACACCTTC. Its translation is CASSIGERAGDYGYTF.

The genes are TRBV7-2 and TRBJ2-1, with 13 bases aligning to TRBD2. V shed 5 bases and J 6 bases; nucleotides not matched to a gene: 4. Germline CDR1 and CDR2: SGHTA and FQGNSA. The CDR3 consists of 15 residues. The CDR3 coding sequence is TGTGCCAGCAGCGGACTAGCGGGGGTCTCCAATGAGCAGTTCTTC. It translates to CASSGLAGVSNEQFF. Using reference TRBV7-2 and TRBJ2-1 for the parts outside the CDR3, the full variable domain is GAGVSQSPSNKVTEKGKDVELRCDPISGHTALYWYRQSLGQGLEFLIYFQGNSAPDKSGLPSDRFSAERTGGSVSTLTIQRTQQEDSAVYLCASSGLAGVSNEQFFGPGTRLTVL.